This T cell receptor (beta chain) was profiled in a study of vaccination and CD4 T cells after COVID-19. Looking at the study overall: Two-dose vaccination with either BNT162b2 or mRNA-1273 was given to participants. A CEFX pool, an HIV-1 Nef pool, or else no peptide went into the control cultures.

CDR1 is SGHVS, CDR2 FNYEAQ, per germline. V dropped 1 base and J dropped 4; count of bases not matched to a gene: 7. The length of the CDR3 is 17 residues. An Oncomine TCR Beta short-read assay was used to sequence the DNA from cultured CD4+ T cells. From cultured CD4+ T cells, genomic DNA was extracted. MiXCR was run by TCRdb on the PCR reads, yielding one entry per CDR3 protein. The sample has about 14,000 distinct CDR3 sequences; approximately 40% are singletons. Treatment meaning: roughly ten-day PBMC culture with coronavirus spike peptide pools or control peptides (ViraFEST assay). On this clonotype: Its antigen is not known.

The gene calls are TRBV7-6 and TRBJ2-2; the match to TRBD2 covers 9 bases. Sequencing used CD4+ T cells from blood, cultured in vitro. The TCR was taken from a human donor who had recovered from COVID-19. The CDR3 loop reads CASSLVPMTSGTGELFF. CDR3 coding DNA: TGTGCCAGCAGCTTAGTACCCATGACTAGCGGCACCGGGGAGCTGTTTTTT.